A selection of T cell receptor beta chains follows, all from one sample in a study of shared clonotypes between healthy human individuals. The method was immunoSEQ multiplex PCR; TCRdb's version includes in-frame clones alone and lacks a portion of them. This table holds about 980,000 clones, 76% found once. Sequences were obtained from memory CD4+ T cells sorted from blood. Source of these receptors: a man between 18 and 35 years old in good health. Each CDR3 is given with its conserved first and last residue. A D gene is named only where the DNA matches it firmly. Expanded clones are given a class, and other clones once, few, many or no size at all.

cdr3_aa: CASSLTIEQHNSPLHF
cdr3_nt: TGTGCCAGCAGCTTAACAATTGAACAACATAATTCACCCCTCCACTTT
j_call: TRBJ1-6
v_call: TRBV11-2
clone_size: NA
d_call: NA

cdr3_aa: CAWSVGRDTEAFF
cdr3_nt: TGTGCCTGGAGTGTAGGCAGAGACACTGAAGCTTTCTTT
j_call: TRBJ1-1
v_call: TRBV30
clone_size: NA
d_call: NA

cdr3_aa: CASKRGGPTNTEAFF
cdr3_nt: TGTGCCAGCAAACGAGGGGGGCCAACGAACACTGAAGCTTTCTTT
j_call: TRBJ1-1
v_call: TRBV19
clone_size: NA
d_call: NA

cdr3_aa: CAIRDDRGSYEQYF
cdr3_nt: TGTGCCATCAGGGATGACAGGGGGTCCTACGAGCAGTACTTC
j_call: TRBJ2-7
v_call: TRBV10-3
clone_size: NA
d_call: TRBD1

cdr3_aa: CASSRDHSGKLFF
cdr3_nt: TGTGCCAGTTCCAGGGACCACTCTGGAAAACTGTTTTTT
j_call: TRBJ1-4
v_call: TRBV6-1
clone_size: NA
d_call: NA

cdr3_aa: CASSPTRTATGELFF
cdr3_nt: TGTGCCAGCAGCCCCACCCGCACCGCCACCGGGGAGCTGTTTTTT
j_call: TRBJ2-2
v_call: TRBV7-9
clone_size: few
d_call: NA

cdr3_aa: CASSQREGYEQYF
cdr3_nt: TGTGCCAGCAGCCAGCGGGAGGGTTACGAGCAGTACTTC
j_call: TRBJ2-7
v_call: TRBV2
clone_size: many
d_call: TRBD2

cdr3_aa: CASSLDRGTEAFF
cdr3_nt: TGCGCCAGCAGCTTGGATCGGGGTACTGAAGCTTTCTTT
j_call: TRBJ1-1
v_call: TRBV5-1
clone_size: NA
d_call: NA

cdr3_aa: CASSLSPRQPEAFF
cdr3_nt: TGTGCCAGCAGCTTAAGCCCGAGACAGCCTGAAGCTTTCTTT
j_call: TRBJ1-1
v_call: TRBV7-3
clone_size: NA
d_call: NA

cdr3_aa: CASSQALAGLSGNTIYF
cdr3_nt: TGCGCCAGCAGCCAAGCACTGGCAGGCCTCTCTGGAAACACCATATATTTT
j_call: TRBJ1-3
v_call: TRBV4-1
clone_size: NA
d_call: NA

cdr3_aa: CASSPQPTPSYEQYF
cdr3_nt: TGTGCCAGCTCACCTCAGCCCACACCATCCTACGAGCAGTACTTC
j_call: TRBJ2-7
v_call: TRBV18
clone_size: NA
d_call: NA

cdr3_aa: CAISGGYREGNEQYF
cdr3_nt: TGTGCCATCAGTGGTGGATATAGGGAGGGGAACGAGCAGTACTTC
j_call: TRBJ2-7
v_call: TRBV10-3
clone_size: NA
d_call: TRBD2

cdr3_aa: CASSPGTESYEQYF
cdr3_nt: TGTGCCAGCTCACCTGGGACCGAGTCCTACGAGCAGTACTTC
j_call: TRBJ2-7
v_call: TRBV18
clone_size: NA
d_call: NA

cdr3_aa: CASSLRSWPTGELFF
cdr3_nt: TGCGCCAGCAGCTTGCGGAGCTGGCCCACCGGGGAGCTGTTTTTT
j_call: TRBJ2-2
v_call: TRBV5-1
clone_size: NA
d_call: NA

cdr3_aa: CASSLEAPNTEAFF
cdr3_nt: TGCGCCAGCAGCTTGGAGGCTCCGAACACTGAAGCTTTCTTT
j_call: TRBJ1-1
v_call: TRBV5-1
clone_size: once
d_call: NA

cdr3_aa: CASSLWGLRTEAFF
cdr3_nt: TGTGCCAGCAGTTTATGGGGTTTGAGGACTGAAGCTTTCTTT
j_call: TRBJ1-1
v_call: TRBV27
clone_size: NA
d_call: NA

cdr3_aa: CASSYATSRSYNEQFF
cdr3_nt: TGTGCCAGCAGTTACGCGACTAGCCGCTCCTACAATGAGCAGTTCTTC
j_call: TRBJ2-1
v_call: TRBV6-5
clone_size: few
d_call: TRBD2

cdr3_aa: CASSVVAEVYNEQFF
cdr3_nt: TGTGCCAGCAGCGTAGTGGCGGAGGTCTACAATGAGCAGTTCTTC
j_call: TRBJ2-1
v_call: TRBV9
clone_size: NA
d_call: NA

cdr3_aa: CASSYSSRGQVEQYF
cdr3_nt: TGTGCCAGCAGTTACTCGAGCAGGGGGCAAGTCGAGCAGTACTTC
j_call: TRBJ2-7
v_call: TRBV6-5
clone_size: NA
d_call: TRBD1

cdr3_aa: CASSRGWGADYGYTF
cdr3_nt: TGTGCCAGTAGTCGAGGTTGGGGGGCTGACTATGGCTACACCTTC
j_call: TRBJ1-2
v_call: TRBV19
clone_size: NA
d_call: NA

cdr3_aa: CASSLRGARGYTF
cdr3_nt: TGTGCCAGCAGTTTAAGGGGGGCCCGGGGCTACACCTTC
j_call: TRBJ1-2
v_call: TRBV28
clone_size: many
d_call: NA

cdr3_aa: CASSLAGEGTQYF
cdr3_nt: TGCGCCAGCAGCTTAGCGGGGGAAGGGACCCAGTACTTC
j_call: TRBJ2-5
v_call: TRBV5-1
clone_size: NA
d_call: TRBD2

cdr3_aa: CASRSGGSSYEQYF
cdr3_nt: TGTGCCAGCCGAAGCGGGGGGAGCTCCTACGAGCAGTACTTC
j_call: TRBJ2-7
v_call: TRBV10-3
clone_size: once
d_call: TRBD2

cdr3_aa: CASGAGGALNEQYF
cdr3_nt: TGTGCCAGCGGGGCCGGGGGGGCCTTGAACGAGCAGTACTTC
j_call: TRBJ2-7
v_call: TRBV6-1
clone_size: many
d_call: TRBD2

cdr3_aa: CASSLAYNEQFF
cdr3_nt: TGTGCCAGCAGCTTGGCCTACAATGAGCAGTTCTTC
j_call: TRBJ2-1
v_call: TRBV7-2
clone_size: NA
d_call: NA

cdr3_aa: CASSYSRAGYTF
cdr3_nt: TGTGCCAGCAGTTACTCTAGGGCTGGCTACACCTTC
j_call: TRBJ1-2
v_call: TRBV6-6
clone_size: few
d_call: NA

cdr3_aa: CASETGGLGDTQYF
cdr3_nt: TGTGCCAGCGAGACGGGGGGGCTTGGAGATACGCAGTATTTT
j_call: TRBJ2-3
v_call: TRBV7-9
clone_size: NA
d_call: TRBD2

cdr3_aa: CASSLRAGAYEQYF
cdr3_nt: TGTGCCAGCAGCTTGAGAGCGGGAGCCTACGAGCAGTACTTC
j_call: TRBJ2-7
v_call: TRBV11-2
clone_size: NA
d_call: TRBD2

cdr3_aa: CASGRGDQTNEQFF
cdr3_nt: TGTGCTAGTGGCCGGGGGGACCAAACCAATGAGCAGTTCTTC
j_call: TRBJ2-1
v_call: TRBV12-5
clone_size: few
d_call: TRBD2

cdr3_aa: CASSPDRGGQPQHF
cdr3_nt: TGCGCCAGCAGCCCGGACAGGGGAGGTCAGCCCCAGCATTTT
j_call: TRBJ1-5
v_call: TRBV5-1
clone_size: NA
d_call: TRBD1

cdr3_aa: CASSSGPSPYEQYF
cdr3_nt: TGTGCCAGCAGTTCGGGGCCGTCTCCCTACGAGCAGTACTTC
j_call: TRBJ2-7
v_call: TRBV7-6
clone_size: NA
d_call: NA

cdr3_aa: CASSLEASGAGTDTQYF
cdr3_nt: TGCGCCAGCAGCTTGGAGGCTAGCGGGGCTGGTACAGATACGCAGTATTTT
j_call: TRBJ2-3
v_call: TRBV5-1
clone_size: NA
d_call: TRBD2

cdr3_aa: CASSPGQNNSPLHF
cdr3_nt: TGTGCCAGCAGCCCGGGACAGAATAATTCACCCCTCCACTTT
j_call: TRBJ1-6
v_call: TRBV7-2
clone_size: few
d_call: TRBD1

cdr3_aa: CASSFPTTGGSGYTF
cdr3_nt: TGTGCCAGCAGTTTTCCCACTACAGGGGGAAGTGGCTACACCTTC
j_call: TRBJ1-2
v_call: TRBV28
clone_size: once
d_call: TRBD1

cdr3_aa: CASSLADTQYF
cdr3_nt: TGTGCCAGCAGCCTTGCAGATACGCAGTATTTT
j_call: TRBJ2-3
v_call: TRBV7-2
clone_size: NA
d_call: NA

cdr3_aa: CASRERTGHTEAFF
cdr3_nt: TGTGCCAGTAGAGAGAGGACAGGGCACACTGAAGCTTTCTTT
j_call: TRBJ1-1
v_call: TRBV19
clone_size: NA
d_call: TRBD1

cdr3_aa: CASSGGNSPLHF
cdr3_nt: TGTGCCAGTTCCGGGGGGAATTCACCCCTCCACTTT
j_call: TRBJ1-6
v_call: TRBV2
clone_size: NA
d_call: NA

cdr3_aa: CASSLVEGVETQYF
cdr3_nt: TGTGCCAGCAGCTTGGTAGAGGGAGTAGAGACCCAGTACTTC
j_call: TRBJ2-5
v_call: TRBV5-5
clone_size: NA
d_call: NA

cdr3_aa: CASSFDGPGGKNIQYF
cdr3_nt: TGCGCCAGCAGCTTTGACGGGCCCGGAGGCAAAAACATTCAGTACTTC
j_call: TRBJ2-4
v_call: TRBV5-1
clone_size: NA
d_call: NA

cdr3_aa: CASSRGTGFTDTQYF
cdr3_nt: TGTGCCAGCAGTCGCGGGACAGGGTTCACAGATACGCAGTATTTT
j_call: TRBJ2-3
v_call: TRBV6-5
clone_size: NA
d_call: TRBD1

cdr3_aa: CASRRDRGGNQPQHF
cdr3_nt: TGTGCCAGCCGCCGGGACAGGGGGGGGAATCAGCCCCAGCATTTT
j_call: TRBJ1-5
v_call: TRBV19
clone_size: once
d_call: TRBD1

cdr3_aa: CASSPDGISNQPQHF
cdr3_nt: TGTGCCAGCAGTCCCGACGGGATAAGCAATCAGCCCCAGCATTTT
j_call: TRBJ1-5
v_call: TRBV6-5
clone_size: NA
d_call: NA

cdr3_aa: CASSRPRTGGGNYGYTF
cdr3_nt: TGTGCCAGTAGCCGACCGAGGACAGGGGGCGGGAACTATGGCTACACCTTC
j_call: TRBJ1-2
v_call: TRBV19
clone_size: NA
d_call: TRBD1

cdr3_aa: CASSSLGFFSNTGELFF
cdr3_nt: TGTGCCAGCAGTTCCCTGGGTTTTTTCTCGAACACCGGGGAGCTGTTTTTT
j_call: TRBJ2-2
v_call: TRBV27
clone_size: NA
d_call: NA

cdr3_aa: CASSQFIALGEQFF
cdr3_nt: TGCGCCAGCAGCCAATTCATCGCATTAGGCGAGCAGTTCTTC
j_call: TRBJ2-1
v_call: TRBV4-3
clone_size: NA
d_call: NA

cdr3_aa: CASSQENGGAKEQYF
cdr3_nt: TGTGCCAGCAGCCAAGAGAACGGGGGGGCCAAGGAGCAGTACTTC
j_call: TRBJ2-7
v_call: TRBV4-2
clone_size: few
d_call: TRBD2

cdr3_aa: CAWSPRTDNEQFF
cdr3_nt: TGTGCCTGGAGTCCCCGGACAGACAATGAGCAGTTCTTC
j_call: TRBJ2-1
v_call: TRBV30
clone_size: NA
d_call: NA

cdr3_aa: CATRPSTGPLRNTIYF
cdr3_nt: TGTGCCACCCGGCCTTCGACAGGGCCCTTGAGAAACACCATATATTTT
j_call: TRBJ1-3
v_call: TRBV10-3
clone_size: NA
d_call: TRBD1